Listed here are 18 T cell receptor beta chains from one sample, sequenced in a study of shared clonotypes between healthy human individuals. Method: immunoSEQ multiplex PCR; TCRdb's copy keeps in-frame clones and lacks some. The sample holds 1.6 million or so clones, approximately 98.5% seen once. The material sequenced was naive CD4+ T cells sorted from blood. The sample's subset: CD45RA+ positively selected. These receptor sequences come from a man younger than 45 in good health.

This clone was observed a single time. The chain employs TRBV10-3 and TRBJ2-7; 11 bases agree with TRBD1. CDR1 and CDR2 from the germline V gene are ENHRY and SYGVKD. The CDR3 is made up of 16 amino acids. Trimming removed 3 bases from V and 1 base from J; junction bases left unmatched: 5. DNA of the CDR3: TGTGCCATCAGTGAACCCGGGACAGGGGGGTCCTACGAGCAGTACTTC. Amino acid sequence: CAISEPGTGGSYEQYF.

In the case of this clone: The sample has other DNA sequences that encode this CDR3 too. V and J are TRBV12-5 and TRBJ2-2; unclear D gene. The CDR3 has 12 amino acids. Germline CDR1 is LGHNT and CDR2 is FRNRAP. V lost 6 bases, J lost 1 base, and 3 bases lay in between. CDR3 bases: TGTGCTAGTGGCTTGAACACCGGGGAGCTGTTTTTT. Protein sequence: CASGLNTGELFF.

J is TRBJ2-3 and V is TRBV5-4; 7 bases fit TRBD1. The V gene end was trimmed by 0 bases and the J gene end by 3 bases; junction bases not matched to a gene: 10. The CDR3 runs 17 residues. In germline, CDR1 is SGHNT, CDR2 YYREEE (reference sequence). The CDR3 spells CASSLGPDRPSTDTQYF. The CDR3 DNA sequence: TGTGCCAGCAGCTTGGGGCCGGACAGGCCCTCGACAGATACGCAGTATTTT.

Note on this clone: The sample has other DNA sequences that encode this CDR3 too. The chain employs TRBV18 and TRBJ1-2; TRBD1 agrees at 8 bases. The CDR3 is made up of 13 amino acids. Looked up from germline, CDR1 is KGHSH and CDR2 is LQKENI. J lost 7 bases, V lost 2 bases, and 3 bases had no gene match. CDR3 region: CASSPDRGLGYTF. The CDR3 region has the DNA TGTGCCAGCTCACCAGACAGGGGACTTGGCTACACCTTC.

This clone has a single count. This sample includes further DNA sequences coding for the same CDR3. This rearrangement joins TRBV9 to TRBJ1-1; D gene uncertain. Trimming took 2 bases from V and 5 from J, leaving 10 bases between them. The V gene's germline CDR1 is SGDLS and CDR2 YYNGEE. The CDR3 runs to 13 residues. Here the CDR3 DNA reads TGTGCCAGCAGCGTGGTCGTGGGAACTGAAGCTTTCTTT. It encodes CASSVVVGTEAFF.

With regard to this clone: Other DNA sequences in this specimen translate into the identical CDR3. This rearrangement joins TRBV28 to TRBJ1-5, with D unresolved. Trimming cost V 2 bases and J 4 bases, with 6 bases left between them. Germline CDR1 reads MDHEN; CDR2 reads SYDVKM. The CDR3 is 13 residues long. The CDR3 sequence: CASSLLGNQPQHF. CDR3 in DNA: TGTGCCAGCAGTTTACTCGGAAATCAGCCCCAGCATTTT. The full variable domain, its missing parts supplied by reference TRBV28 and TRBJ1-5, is DVKVTQSSRYLVKRTGEKVFLECVQDMDHENMFWYRQDPGLGLRLIYFSYDVKMKEKGDIPEGYSVSREKKERFSLILESASTNQTSMYLCASSLLGNQPQHFGDGTRLSIL.

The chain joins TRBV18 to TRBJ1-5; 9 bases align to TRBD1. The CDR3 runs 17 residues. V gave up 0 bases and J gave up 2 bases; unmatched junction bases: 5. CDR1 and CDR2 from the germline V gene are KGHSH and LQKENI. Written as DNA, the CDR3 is TGTGCCAGCTCACCACCTGGGACAGGGAGGCGCAATCAGCCCCAGCATTTT. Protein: CASSPPGTGRRNQPQHF. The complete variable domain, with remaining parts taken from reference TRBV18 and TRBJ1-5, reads NAGVMQNPRHLVRRRGQEARLRCSPMKGHSHVYWYRQLPEEGLKFMVYLQKENIIDESGMPKERFSAEFPKEGPSILRIQQVVRGDSAAYFCASSPPGTGRRNQPQHFGDGTRLSIL.

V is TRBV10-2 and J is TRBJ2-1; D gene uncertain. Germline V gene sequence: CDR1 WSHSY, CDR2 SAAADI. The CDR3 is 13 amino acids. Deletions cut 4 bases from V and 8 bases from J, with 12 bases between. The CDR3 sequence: CASSVYSSDEQFF. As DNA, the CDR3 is TGCGCCAGCAGTGTCTACTCTTCGGATGAGCAGTTCTTC.

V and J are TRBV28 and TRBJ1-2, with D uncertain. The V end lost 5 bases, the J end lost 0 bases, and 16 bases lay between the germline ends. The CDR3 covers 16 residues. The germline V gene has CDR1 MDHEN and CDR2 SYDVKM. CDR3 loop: CASSQLLGGTNYGYTF. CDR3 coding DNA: TGTGCCAGCAGTCAACTCCTCGGAGGTACTAACTATGGCTACACCTTC.

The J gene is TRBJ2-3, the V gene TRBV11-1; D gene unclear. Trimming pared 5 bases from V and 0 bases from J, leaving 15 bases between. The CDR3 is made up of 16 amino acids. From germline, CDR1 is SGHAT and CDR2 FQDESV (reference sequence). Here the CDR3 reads CASSPRVGTSTDTQYF. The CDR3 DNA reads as TGTGCCAGCAGCCCGCGTGTGGGAACTAGCACAGATACGCAGTATTTT.

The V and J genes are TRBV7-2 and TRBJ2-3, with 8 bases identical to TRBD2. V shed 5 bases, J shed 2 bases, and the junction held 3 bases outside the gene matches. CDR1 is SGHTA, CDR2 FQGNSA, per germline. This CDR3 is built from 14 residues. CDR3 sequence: CASSLSGDTDTQYF. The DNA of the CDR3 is TGTGCCAGCAGCCTTAGCGGGGACACAGATACGCAGTATTTT.

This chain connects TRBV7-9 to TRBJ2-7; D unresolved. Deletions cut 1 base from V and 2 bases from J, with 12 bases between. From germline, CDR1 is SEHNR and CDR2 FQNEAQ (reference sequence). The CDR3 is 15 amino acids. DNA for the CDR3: TGTGCCAGCAGCTTAGTCGTTCCCGGACCCTACGAGCAGTACTTC. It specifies CASSLVVPGPYEQYF. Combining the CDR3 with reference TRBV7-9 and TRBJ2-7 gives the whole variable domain DTGVSQNPRHKITKRGQNVTFRCDPISEHNRLYWYRQTLGQGPEFLTYFQNEAQLEKSRLLSDRFSAERPKGSFSTLEIQRTEQGDSAMYLCASSLVVPGPYEQYFGPGTRLTVT.

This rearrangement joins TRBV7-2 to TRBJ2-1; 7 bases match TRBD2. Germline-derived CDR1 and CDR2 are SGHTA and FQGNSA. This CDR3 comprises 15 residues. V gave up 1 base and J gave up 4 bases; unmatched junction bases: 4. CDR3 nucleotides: TGTGCCAGCAGCTTAGAACTAGCGCCTTACAATGAGCAGTTCTTC. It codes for CASSLELAPYNEQFF. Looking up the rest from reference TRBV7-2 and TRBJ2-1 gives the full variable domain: GAGVSQSPSNKVTEKGKDVELRCDPISGHTALYWYRQSLGQGLEFLIYFQGNSAPDKSGLPSDRFSAERTGGSVSTLTIQRTQQEDSAVYLCASSLELAPYNEQFFGPGTRLTVL.

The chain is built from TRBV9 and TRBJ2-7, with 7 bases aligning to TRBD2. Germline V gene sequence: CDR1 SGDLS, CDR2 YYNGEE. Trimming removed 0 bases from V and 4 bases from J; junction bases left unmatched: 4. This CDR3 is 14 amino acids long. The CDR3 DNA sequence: TGTGCCAGCAGCGTAGGGACTAGAGATTACGAGCAGTACTTC. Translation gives CASSVGTRDYEQYF.

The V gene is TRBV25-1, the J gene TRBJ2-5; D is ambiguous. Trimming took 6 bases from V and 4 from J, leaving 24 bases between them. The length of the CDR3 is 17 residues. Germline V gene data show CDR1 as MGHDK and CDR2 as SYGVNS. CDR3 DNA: TGTGCCAGCAGCCACCGGTTTGTGGCCATGGTGGGAGAGACCCAGTACTTC. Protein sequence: CASSHRFVAMVGETQYF.

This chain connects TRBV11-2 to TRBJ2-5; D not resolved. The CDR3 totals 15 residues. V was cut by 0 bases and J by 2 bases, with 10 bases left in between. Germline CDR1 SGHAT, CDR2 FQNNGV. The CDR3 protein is CASSLDRTVQETQYF. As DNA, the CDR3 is TGTGCCAGCAGCTTAGATAGAACAGTTCAAGAGACCCAGTACTTC.

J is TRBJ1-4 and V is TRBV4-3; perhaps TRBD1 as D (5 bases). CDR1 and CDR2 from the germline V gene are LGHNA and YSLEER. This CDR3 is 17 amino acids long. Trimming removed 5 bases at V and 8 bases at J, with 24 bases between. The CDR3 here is CASSYSQGARAGEKLFF. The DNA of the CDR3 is TGCGCCAGCAGCTACTCTCAAGGGGCCAGGGCAGGGGAAAAACTGTTTTTT.

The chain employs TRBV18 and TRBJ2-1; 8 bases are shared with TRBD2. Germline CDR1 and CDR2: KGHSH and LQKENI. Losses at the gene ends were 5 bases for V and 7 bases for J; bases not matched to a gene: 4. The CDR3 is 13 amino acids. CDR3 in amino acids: CASSGTRSNEQFF. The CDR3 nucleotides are TGTGCCAGCTCAGGGACTAGATCAAATGAGCAGTTCTTC.